The rows below give T cell receptor beta chains drawn from one sample of a study of identical twins. From the 5' RACE reads, TCRdb called clonotypes with MiXCR, one entry per CDR3 protein. The table includes approximately 1.8 million distinct CDR3 sequences, under 35% detected once. The material sequenced was cord blood. These receptors came from a newborn girl in good health. The CDR3 runs from the conserved cysteine through the conserved F or W. The D gene is left open where the match is weak. Rows may omit the clone size; those that give it use once, few, many or a size class.

D gene	CDR3 length	V gene	clone size	J gene	CDR3 DNA	CDR3 protein
TRBD1	14	TRBV5-1	-	TRBJ2-7	TGCGCCAGCAGCTCCCGGACAGGGGTCGACGAGCAGTACTTC	CASSSRTGVDEQYF
-	17	TRBV5-1	few	TRBJ2-1	TGCGCCAGCAGCCCCCCCGGGACGTTGAGCTCCTACAATGAGCAGTTCTTC	CASSPPGTLSSYNEQFF
TRBD1	14	TRBV20-1	-	TRBJ2-1	TGCAGTGCGCTAGACAGGGGGCGGTTTAATGAGCAGTTCTTC	CSALDRGRFNEQFF
TRBD2	15	TRBV5-1	many	TRBJ2-5	TGCGCCAGCAGTCTGGGGACTAGGCAGTTGATGGAGCAGTACTTC	CASSLGTRQLMEQYF
-	13	TRBV4-1	few	TRBJ1-2	TGCGCCAGCAGCCCGGGGGCGGCGGATGGCTACACCTTC	CASSPGAADGYTF
-	13	TRBV5-1	few	TRBJ2-7	TGCGCCAGCAGCCCCGAGGGAGACTACGAGCAGTACTTC	CASSPEGDYEQYF
-	13	TRBV4-1	few	TRBJ2-7	TGCGCCAGCAGCCAGGGCCAGGCCGACGAGCAGTACTTC	CASSQGQADEQYF
-	13	TRBV20-1	-	TRBJ1-2	TGCAGTGCGCCATGGGGAGACGCCTATGGCTACACCTTC	CSAPWGDAYGYTF
TRBD2	16	TRBV3-1	-	TRBJ2-7	TGTGCCAGCAGCCAAGTAGAGCGGGGGTTCCTCAATGAGCAGTACTTC	CASSQVERGFLNEQYF
-	15	TRBV28	-	TRBJ1-1	TGTGCCAGCAGTTTATGGGAGGGCTTACAACCTGAAGCTTTCTTT	CASSLWEGLQPEAFF
-	17	TRBV21-1	-	TRBJ2-5	TGTGCCAGCAGCAAGAGCGGGGGGGCGGGAGGTTTGGAGACCCAGTACTTC	CASSKSGGAGGLETQYF
-	16	TRBV27	few	TRBJ2-5	TGTGCCAGCAGTTTGGGTTCCGGCCTAGTCCAAGAGACCCAGTACTTC	CASSLGSGLVQETQYF
TRBD2	16	TRBV20-1	-	TRBJ2-3	TGCAGTGCCCCCGGTGGCGGGAGATGGAGCACAGATACGCAGTATTTT	CSAPGGGRWSTDTQYF
TRBD1	17	TRBV4-2	-	TRBJ1-6	TGTGCCAGCAGCCAACCCCTCTCCGGGACAGCTAATTCACCCCTCCACTTT	CASSQPLSGTANSPLHF
TRBD2	15	TRBV11-3	many	TRBJ2-1	TGTGCCAGCAGCTTTCTTCGCGGGAGACGGGATGAGCAGTTCTTC	CASSFLRGRRDEQFF
-	11	TRBV24-1	few	TRBJ2-7	TGTGCCACCATCGGTCCCTACGAGCAGTACTTC	CATIGPYEQYF
TRBD1	17	TRBV10-3	-	TRBJ2-1	TGTGCCACGGCGGAGGGGACAGGGCGAGCGGGGCCCCAGCGGGGGTTCTTC	CATAEGTGRAGPQRGFF
-	13	TRBV20-1	-	TRBJ2-3	TGCAGTGCCATTAGCGATCCAAGGGATACGCAGTATTTT	CSAISDPRDTQYF
-	24	TRBV27	few	TRBJ2-1	TGTGCCAGCAGTTTATCTTTACGGCCCCTCCTGATTTCAAGGGCAAGACCTTCCTACAATGAGCAGTTCTTC	CASSLSLRPLLISRARPSYNEQFF
TRBD2	15	TRBV27	few	TRBJ2-3	TGTGCCAGCAGTTCAAATCCTCGGGGGGAAGTGGCGCAGTATTTT	CASSSNPRGEVAQYF
TRBD1	16	TRBV27	-	TRBJ2-1	TGTGCCTCCGCCGACCCGACAGGGGGCTGGTACAATGAGCAGTTCTTC	CASADPTGGWYNEQFF
-	14	TRBV5-1	-	TRBJ2-7	TGCGCCAGCAGCCTCGGTCTCTACGCCTACGAGCAGTACTTC	CASSLGLYAYEQYF
-	15	TRBV20-1	few	TRBJ2-7	TGCAGTGCTAGGCGTTCCGGGGGATCCCTCTACGAGCAGTACTTC	CSARRSGGSLYEQYF
-	16	TRBV20-1	-	TRBJ1-1	TGCAGTGCTAGCCCTCCGGGAGGAAGGGAAAGGACTGAAGCTTTCTTT	CSASPPGGRERTEAFF
-	16	TRBV28	-	TRBJ1-5	TGTGCCAGCTTTTCTATGGGAGCGGGGTACAATCAGCCCCAGCATTTT	CASFSMGAGYNQPQHF
-	16	TRBV5-1	few	TRBJ2-3	TGCGCCAGCAGCTTGGCTGTCTTACCTAGCACAGATACGCAGTATTTT	CASSLAVLPSTDTQYF
-	14	TRBV9	-	TRBJ1-4	TGTGCCAGCAGCGCCCGACAGGTCTCCGAAAAACTGTTTTTT	CASSARQVSEKLFF
TRBD1	17	TRBV12-3/TRBV12-4	few	TRBJ1-5	TGTGCCAGCAGTTTAGGCAGGGGGCGGAGGTGGGGCCAGCCCCAGCATTTT	CASSLGRGRRWGQPQHF
-	14	TRBV20-1	-	TRBJ2-7	TGCAGTGCTAGGAAGGACAACGCGCCCTACGAGCAGTACTTC	CSARKDNAPYEQYF
-	14	TRBV14	few	TRBJ2-3	TGTGCCAGCAGCCAACGGAACAGGGGAGGTACGCAGTATTTT	CASSQRNRGGTQYF
-	14	TRBV20-1	few	TRBJ2-3	TGCAGTGCTAGCGGACAGCCTCCCACAGATACGCAGTATTTT	CSASGQPPTDTQYF
-	15	TRBV20-1	-	TRBJ2-7	TGCAGTGCTAGAGATAGGGGGGGGATTTACAATGAGCAGTACTTC	CSARDRGGIYNEQYF
-	17	TRBV24-1	-	TRBJ2-4	TGTGCCACCAGTGATCCCGCGGGGGCCTTAGCCAAAAACATTCAGTACTTC	CATSDPAGALAKNIQYF
TRBD2	14	TRBV18	-	TRBJ2-7	TGTGCCGGCTCACCCGGGACTAGCGGCTACGAGCAGTACTTC	CAGSPGTSGYEQYF
-	13	TRBV2	many	TRBJ2-7	TGTGACGGAGGGAGGGGGCTCTCCTACGAGCAGTACTTC	CDGGRGLSYEQYF
-	10	TRBV29-1	-	TRBJ2-1	TGCAGCGTGCGACACAATGAGCAGTTCTTC	CSVRHNEQFF
TRBD1	16	TRBV20-1	-	TRBJ1-6	TGCAGTGCTAGGTACGGTGGGGGACAGCTACAGTCACCCCTCCACTTT	CSARYGGGQLQSPLHF
-	16	TRBV5-1	-	TRBJ2-2	TGCGCCAGCAGCTCTCTAGCTGCTACGAACACCGGGGAGCTGTTTTTT	CASSSLAATNTGELFF
TRBD2	13	TRBV20-1	-	TRBJ2-5	TGCAGTGCCCCGGGACTAGGAGTAGAGACCCAGTACTTC	CSAPGLGVETQYF
-	11	TRBV10-2	-	TRBJ2-7	TGCGCCAGCAGTGGATCGACCGGGCAGTACTTC	CASSGSTGQYF
TRBD1	17	TRBV3-1	-	TRBJ2-7	TGTGCCAGCAGCCAAGAAGGGACAGGGAAGGGGGGTTACGAGCAGTACTTC	CASSQEGTGKGGYEQYF
-	11	TRBV6-6	many	TRBJ1-2	TGTGCCAGCAGTTGGCAGGATGGCTACACCTTC	CASSWQDGYTF
-	13	TRBV4-1	few	TRBJ2-4	TGCGCCAGCAGTTCACTAGGGGGAAACATTCAGTACTTC	CASSSLGGNIQYF
-	15	TRBV12-3/TRBV12-4	few	TRBJ2-3	-	CASSFFGHEADTQYF
-	15	TRBV5-1	-	TRBJ2-2	TGCGCCAGCAGCTGCGGGGGCCCGAACACCGGGGAGCTGTTTTTT	CASSCGGPNTGELFF
-	14	TRBV28	many	TRBJ2-5	TGTGCCAGCAGTTTAGGGCCGAACCAAGAGACCCAGTACTTC	CASSLGPNQETQYF
TRBD2	15	TRBV2	once	TRBJ2-5	TGTGCCAACAGTGAAGGGAGCGGGAGTGATGTGACCCAGTACTTC	CANSEGSGSDVTQYF
-	18	TRBV2	-	TRBJ2-6	TGTGCCAGCAGGGTCCAGGGGACGCTTTCCTCTGGGGCCAACGTCCTGACTTTC	CASRVQGTLSSGANVLTF
-	16	TRBV10-3	-	TRBJ1-2	TGTGCCATCAGTGACCCCCCAGGAGGGGGGGCTTATGGCTACGCCTTC	CAISDPPGGGAYGYAF
TRBD2	18	TRBV4-1	few	TRBJ2-4	TGCGCCAGCAGCCCGGGACTAGCGGGGGGGCGAGCCAAAAACATTCAGTACTTC	CASSPGLAGGRAKNIQYF
-	17	TRBV5-1	-	TRBJ2-4	TGCGCCAGCAGCCTAATTCCCGGGATCCCCTACTTCTACGGGCAGTACTTC	CASSLIPGIPYFYGQYF
-	13	TRBV7-2	few	TRBJ2-1	TGTGCCAGCAGCTTAGTTCCGGCCTCTGGGGAGTTCTTC	CASSLVPASGEFF